This is a list of T cell receptor beta chains from one sample in a study of molecular identifiers for immune sequencing clone quantification. Using its own MiXCR run on the PCR reads, TCRdb lists one record per CDR3 protein. The data show about 86,000 distinct CDR3 sequences, with roughly 25% seen just once and about 0.8% held by the top ten. Sequenced material: naive CD8+ T cells from blood, with Jurkat cell RNA spiked in. Receptors were obtained from a human donor in good health. Some libraries in this study had Jurkat cell RNA spiked in. CDR3s leave out the opening cysteine and the closing phenylalanine or tryptophan. The listing skips clone size in some rows; elsewhere it reads once, few, many or a size class.

v_call	clone_size	j_call	cdr3_aa
TRBV12-3/TRBV12-4	once	TRBJ2-1	ASSLGAAPSGQSCNEQF
TRBV19	NA	TRBJ2-3	ASSIIGLPTDTQY
TRBV20-1	few	TRBJ2-7	SASYRDSARTGHEQY
TRBV20-1	many	TRBJ1-3	SARRQGDSGNTIY
TRBV19	few	TRBJ2-6	ASSIGSANVLT
TRBV2	few	TRBJ1-1	ASSVAGMNTEAF
TRBV7-6	many	TRBJ1-1	ASSLGPAHSTEAF
TRBV20-1	many	TRBJ2-7	SASPSGGIVSYEQY
TRBV7-6	few	TRBJ2-7	ASALIEGSYEQY
TRBV7-2	many	TRBJ2-3	ASSSGLVADTQY
TRBV7-2	NA	TRBJ1-1	ASSSWTGEKVGAF
TRBV7-9	few	TRBJ2-5	ASRDYRETQY
TRBV24-1	many	TRBJ1-5	ATSDGTGASNQPQH
TRBV7-2	NA	TRBJ2-1	ASSFGGFSYNEQF
TRBV7-2	few	TRBJ1-1	ASSSLQGGTEAF
TRBV7-2	few	TRBJ1-6	ASSPHPTGQTNSPLH
TRBV7-3	many	TRBJ2-3	ASSPQGLRTDTQY
TRBV9	few	TRBJ2-2	ASSPRTENTGELF
TRBV12-3/TRBV12-4	many	TRBJ2-5	ASSLALLWSRTGQETQY
TRBV12-5	few	TRBJ2-5	ASAPTSQETQY
TRBV4-3	once	TRBJ2-7	ASSQGLAVYAQY
TRBV12-3/TRBV12-4	NA	TRBJ1-2	ASSFGLNYGYT
TRBV6-2/TRBV6-3	many	TRBJ2-7	ASSYGGGQY
TRBV7-9	NA	TRBJ2-5	ASSHRGPDDQTRY
TRBV7-2	NA	TRBJ2-3	ASSSISEGAMADTQY
TRBV7-9	NA	TRBJ1-1	ASSATTGEPEAF
TRBV15	NA	TRBJ1-6	ATSARPGQEANSPLH
TRBV12-3/TRBV12-4	NA	TRBJ2-7	ASSWLAGGGIEQY
TRBV19	many	TRBJ1-1	ASSINGGPNTEAF
TRBV5-4	many	TRBJ2-5	ASSSTKRFQETQY